A single sample gave rise to the 21 T cell receptor beta chains below, sequenced in a study of blood T cell repertoires in COVID-19. This table comes from immunoSEQ multiplex PCR, and its TCRdb copy is limited to in-frame clones, with some not included. Of approximately 53,000 clones in the sample, approximately 82% were seen once. Sequencing used PBMCs or T cells enriched from blood (not recorded which). The receptors were gathered from a woman aged 45-59 years with acute COVID-19.

The V gene is TRBV19, the J gene TRBJ1-6; no reliable D call. The CDR3 consists of 14 residues. Germline assignment: CDR1 LNHDA and CDR2 SQIVND (reference sequence). Trimming took 4 bases from V and 5 from J, leaving 9 bases between them. CDR3 residues: CASSRNGDNSPLHF. The CDR3 DNA reads as TGTGCCAGTAGTAGAAACGGGGATAATTCACCCCTCCACTTT.

The chain uses TRBV9 and TRBJ2-1; TRBD2 aligns across 7 bases. The length of the CDR3 is 17 residues. V was pared by 3 bases and J by 0 bases, with 9 bases of the junction left unmatched. The germline CDR1 and CDR2 sequences are SGDLS and YYNGEE. The CDR3 nucleotides are TGTGCCAGCAGCGCCCCCGGGCGGGGGAGCTCCTACAATGAGCAGTTCTTC. Protein: CASSAPGRGSSYNEQFF.

A word on this clone: A read error may produce the germline difference seen at one junction end. The genes are TRBV5-1 and TRBJ1-1, with 7 bases matching TRBD1. This CDR3 has 13 amino acids. Per germline, CDR1 SGHRS and CDR2 YFSETQ. DNA for the CDR3: TGCGCCAGCAGCCTAGAGCTCCTACAGGGGTGCGTCTTT. It encodes CASSLELLQGCVF.

This chain joins TRBV5-1 and TRBJ1-1, with 12 bases fitting TRBD1. CDR3 length: 16 amino acids. The V segment lost 5 bases and the J segment 5 bases; nucleotides outside the gene matches: 10. Per germline, CDR1 SGHRS and CDR2 YFSETQ. The CDR3 nucleotides read TGCGCCAGCAGAGGGACAGGGGGCCGTGGTTTTACTGAAGCTTTCTTT. Translated, it gives CASRGTGGRGFTEAFF.

The CDR3 here is CASSSLGAGGYSPLHF. The CDR3 region has the DNA TGTGCCAGCAGCTCCCTCGGGGCAGGGGGGTATTCACCCCTCCACTTT. This chain connects TRBV9 to TRBJ1-6; 7 nucleotides match TRBD1. Per germline, CDR1 SGDLS and CDR2 YYNGEE. Trimming cost V 4 bases and J 8 bases; bases outside gene matches: 12. The CDR3 contains 16 residues.

The chain has TRBV6-1 and TRBJ2-7, with D possibly TRBD1 on 6 matching bases. The CDR3 has 15 residues. Germline assignment: CDR1 MNHNS and CDR2 SASEGT. V was pared by 2 bases and J by 6 bases, with 17 bases between. The CDR3 DNA reads as TGTGCCAGCAGTGAATGGACAGTTAAGCCTACCGAGCAGTACTTC. It yields the protein CASSEWTVKPTEQYF.

This sequence joins TRBV9 and TRBJ1-3, with a weak D call TRBD1 (5 bases). The CDR3 extends over 15 amino acids. CDR1 is SGDLS and CDR2 is YYNGEE in the germline V gene. V lost 0 bases and J 0 bases, leaving 7 bases between the germline ends. Here the CDR3 DNA reads TGTGCCAGCAGCGTAGTAGGGGACTCTGGAAACACCATATATTTT. As protein: CASSVVGDSGNTIYF.

V gene TRBV5-1 combines with J gene TRBJ2-3; D might be TRBD1 (6 bases). V was pared by 1 base and J by 5 bases, with 17 bases between. This CDR3 region has 16 residues. Per the germline V gene, CDR1 is SGHRS and CDR2 is YFSETQ. This chain's CDR3 is CASSLFPTGEQDTQYF. Here the CDR3 DNA reads TGCGCCAGCAGCTTGTTCCCGACAGGAGAACAAGATACGCAGTATTTT.

The V and J genes are TRBV2 and TRBJ1-5, with TRBD1 identical over 8 bases. Germline CDR1 is SNHLY and CDR2 is FYNNEI. V lost 6 bases and J lost 5; bases outside the gene matches: 6. CDR3 length: 14 amino acids. CDR3 loop: CASSQDRVDQPQHF. CDR3 DNA: TGTGCCAGCAGCCAGGACAGGGTTGATCAGCCCCAGCATTTT.

The rearrangement links TRBV28 to TRBJ2-7, with TRBD2 as a possible D gene (6 bases). The germline gives CDR1 MDHEN, CDR2 SYDVKM. V was clipped by 9 bases and J by 5 bases, with 17 bases between them. The CDR3 loop spans 13 amino acids. CDR3 amino acids: CASRLGGVDEQYF. CDR3 in DNA: TGTGCCAGTAGATTAGGAGGGGTCGACGAGCAGTACTTC.

J is TRBJ2-1 and V is TRBV5-6, with D possibly TRBD2 on 5 matching bases. Per the germline V gene, CDR1 is SGHDT and CDR2 is YYEEEE. V lost 0 bases to trimming and J lost 9 bases, with 10 bases between them. This CDR3 spans 13 amino acids. CDR3: CASSLERTSEQFF. CDR3 DNA: TGTGCCAGCAGCTTGGAAAGAACTAGTGAGCAGTTCTTC.

The chain uses TRBV25-1 and TRBJ2-3, with 10 bases that match TRBD1. From germline, CDR1 is MGHDK and CDR2 SYGVNS. V shed 2 bases, J shed 4 bases, and the junction held 6 bases outside the gene matches. CDR3 length: 16 residues. The CDR3 spells CASSERTGGSSDTQYF. The CDR3 bases are TGTGCCAGCAGTGAAAGGACAGGGGGGAGCTCAGATACGCAGTATTTT.

The chain recombines TRBV6-5 with TRBJ1-2, with 8 bases identical to TRBD1. The CDR3 loop spans 14 amino acids. With V trimmed by 2 bases and J by 6 bases, 5 bases remained unmatched. Looked up from germline, CDR1 is MNHEY and CDR2 is SVGAGI. For the CDR3, the DNA is TGTGCCAGCAGTTACGTCAGGACAGGGAATGGCTACACCTTC. This translates into CASSYVRTGNGYTF.

The genes are TRBV27 and TRBJ1-1; tentatively, D is TRBD1 (6 bases). Germline V gene lookup returns CDR1 MNHEY and CDR2 SMNVEV (reference sequence). CDR3 length equals 16 residues. The V and J ends lost 7 bases and 3 bases respectively, with 21 bases between them. The CDR3 DNA sequence: TGTGCCAGCAACTCGCTACAGGGTAATCCGTACACTGAAGCTTTCTTT. Translating it yields CASNSLQGNPYTEAFF.

This clone was counted once. The gene calls are TRBV5-1 and TRBJ2-1, with 7 bases fitting TRBD1. Germline assignment: CDR1 SGHRS and CDR2 YFSETQ. The CDR3 contains 15 residues. The junction had 5 bases not matched to a gene; V was cut back by 0 bases and J by 5 bases. This CDR3 is CASSLEGDSNNEQFF. In DNA, the CDR3 is TGCGCCAGCAGCTTGGAGGGGGACAGTAACAATGAGCAGTTCTTC. The whole variable domain, filled in from reference TRBV5-1 and TRBJ2-1, reads KAGVTQTPRYLIKTRGQQVTLSCSPISGHRSVSWYQQTPGQGLQFLFEYFSETQRNKGNFPGRFSGRQFSNSRSEMNVSTLELGDSALYLCASSLEGDSNNEQFFGPGTRLTVL.

The J gene is TRBJ1-3, the V gene TRBV6-5; D perhaps matches TRBD1 (5 bases). This CDR3 region has 14 residues. Trimming removed 5 bases at V and 2 bases at J, with 10 bases between. CDR1 MNHEY and CDR2 SVGAGI come from the germline V gene. The CDR3 DNA sequence: TGTGCCAGCAGTCTTTCAGGGCCTGGAAACACCATATATTTT. Translating it yields CASSLSGPGNTIYF.

The rearrangement uses TRBV27 and TRBJ1-1; a weak D match, TRBD1 (5 bases). The V end was cut by 2 bases, the J end by 1 base, with 17 bases between. The V gene's germline CDR1 is MNHEY and CDR2 SMNVEV (reference sequence). The CDR3 is 17 amino acids. Written as DNA, the CDR3 is TGTGCCAGCAGTTTAGGGGGAGCGGGTAGGGGGAACACTGAAGCTTTCTTT. Amino acids: CASSLGGAGRGNTEAFF.

The V call is TRBV11-2, the J call TRBJ1-5; the D is unclear. This CDR3 has 13 residues. With 5 bases removed from V and 3 bases from J, the gap between germline ends came to 8 bases. CDR1 is SGHAT, CDR2 FQNNGV, per germline. The CDR3 region is CASSLGPNQPQHF. In DNA, the CDR3 is TGTGCCAGCAGCCTAGGGCCCAATCAGCCCCAGCATTTT.

This rearrangement joins TRBV30 to TRBJ1-1; D is unresolved. This CDR3 region has 13 residues. V was clipped by 1 base and J by 4 bases, with 10 bases between them. Germline values: CDR1 GTSNPN, CDR2 SVGIG (reference sequence). The chain's CDR3 is CAWSGSPGTEAFF. DNA for the CDR3: TGTGCCTGGAGTGGGAGCCCGGGCACTGAAGCTTTCTTT.

This clone showed up just a few times. J is TRBJ1-6 and V is TRBV4-1; D is uncertain. CDR3 size: 13 residues. CDR1 and CDR2 (germline): MGHRA, YSYEKL. Trimming removed 0 bases from V and 7 bases from J, with 4 bases in between. Here the CDR3 reads CASSQDPNSPLHF. CDR3 DNA sequence: TGCGCCAGCAGCCAAGATCCAAATTCACCCCTCCACTTT.

The chain carries TRBV7-9 and TRBJ2-2; D is unclear. The germline V gene has CDR1 SEHNR and CDR2 FQNEAQ (reference sequence). The CDR3 covers 15 residues. V gave up 2 bases and J gave up 2 bases, with 9 bases separating them. This CDR3 reads CASSLQVFNTGELFF. In nucleotides, the CDR3 is TGTGCCAGCAGCTTACAGGTCTTTAACACCGGGGAGCTGTTTTTT.